Following are 22 T cell receptor beta chains from one sample sequenced in a study of T cells in Graves' hyperthyroidism and ophthalmopathy. RNA transcripts served as the template for amplifying TCR beta CDR3 regions. The TCR CDR3 was amplified in a first-round RT-PCR using the HTBI primer set. TCRdb used MiXCR to reprocess the multiplex PCR reads, holding one entry per CDR3 protein. Among 340,000 or so distinct CDR3 sequences, around 17% were seen once, and the ten largest hold approximately 35%. The sequencing input was blood. The receptors were sampled from a man in his thirties or forties with Graves' hyperthyroidism.

The table lists this clonotype with a few counts. The chain combines TRBV10-2 with TRBJ2-7; 10 bases are shared with TRBD2. Per germline, CDR1 WSHSY and CDR2 SAAADI. V lost 6 bases and J lost 4; bases outside the gene matches: 3. This CDR3 is built from 13 residues. CDR3: CASSVLAGYEQYF. The CDR3, as DNA: TGCGCCAGCAGCGTACTAGCGGGGTACGAGCAGTACTTC.

This clonotype showed up just once. The chain joins TRBV12-3 or TRBV12-4 to TRBJ2-2, with D perhaps matching TRBD1 or TRBD2 (5 bases each). The V gene lost 6 bases and the J gene lost 3 bases, with 17 bases spanning the gap. CDR3 length equals 16 residues. The CDR3 DNA is TGTGCCAGCAGCACATACCGGGACCGAGACACCGGGGAGCTGTTTTTT. Translation: CASSTYRDRDTGELFF.

V is TRBV7-9 and J is TRBJ2-2; TRBD2 matches 11 bases. CDR3 size: 18 residues. Germline V gene lookup returns CDR1 SEHNR and CDR2 FQNEAQ (reference sequence). The junction had 7 bases not matched to a gene; V was cut back by 2 bases and J by 2 bases. This CDR3 is CASSLPLGTSGNTGELFF. In DNA form, the CDR3 reads TGTGCCAGCAGCTTACCCCTAGGGACTAGCGGAAACACCGGGGAGCTGTTTTTT.

This clonotype has only a few counts. This chain joins TRBV3-1 and TRBJ2-1, with 9 bases fitting TRBD2. Germline CDR1 reads LGHDT; CDR2 reads YNNKEL (reference sequence). V shed 0 bases, J shed 1 base, and the junction held 4 bases outside the gene matches. The CDR3 consists of 17 residues. The CDR3 is CASSQDPSGVSYNEQFF. CDR3 DNA: TGTGCCAGCAGCCAAGATCCTAGCGGGGTTTCCTACAATGAGCAGTTCTTC.

This clonotype was seen at least ten times. J is TRBJ1-1 and V is TRBV6-1; possible D gene TRBD1, 5 bases. CDR3 length equals 13 residues. Germline V lookup: CDR1 MNHNS, CDR2 SASEGT. V was clipped by 6 bases and J by 3 bases, with 11 bases between them. This CDR3 reads CASSEGPYTEAFF. The CDR3 DNA reads TGTGCCAGCAGCGAGGGGCCTTACACTGAAGCTTTCTTT.

In this sample, this clonotype turned up many times. The J gene is TRBJ2-1, the V gene TRBV30; TRBD2 is a possible D gene (5 bases). Per the germline V gene, CDR1 is GTSNPN and CDR2 is SVGIG (reference sequence). V lost 2 bases and J 9 bases, leaving 11 bases between the germline ends. The CDR3 extends over 12 amino acids. CDR3 nucleotide sequence: TGTGCCTGGAGTTCTAGCCTGGGTGAGCAGTTCTTC. It encodes CAWSSSLGEQFF. Full variable domain (missing parts from reference TRBV30 and TRBJ2-1): SQTIHQWPATLVQPVGSPLSLECTVEGTSNPNLYWYRQAAGRGLQLLFYSVGIGQISSEVPQNLSASRPQDRQFILSSKKLLLSDSGFYLCAWSSSLGEQFFGPGTRLTVL.

This clonotype has ten or more counts. The chain couples TRBV12-3 or TRBV12-4 to TRBJ1-3; 9 bases line up with TRBD1. The CDR3 has 15 amino acids. J gave up 4 bases and V 6 bases, and 7 bases lay outside the gene matches. The CDR3 bases are TGTGCCAGCAGACGGACAGGGGCACACGGAAACACCATATATTTT. It translates to CASRRTGAHGNTIYF.

This clonotype was counted a few times. This chain joins TRBV7-9 and TRBJ1-1; tentative D call: TRBD1 (6 bases). With 7 bases removed from V and 4 bases from J, the gap between germline ends came to 19 bases. The CDR3 runs to 15 residues. The germline CDR1 and CDR2 sequences are SEHNR and FQNEAQ (reference sequence). Here the CDR3 DNA reads TGTGCCAGCAACCTGGCCCCTCGAGGGGGCACTGAAGCTTTCTTT. This translates into CASNLAPRGGTEAFF.

The V and J genes are TRBV12-3 or TRBV12-4 and TRBJ2-1, with 12 bases fitting TRBD2. This CDR3 has 17 residues. V trimming: 6 bases; J trimming: 3 bases; junction bases outside the gene matches: 9. This CDR3 is CASSRRLAGEDYNEQFF. The CDR3 bases are TGTGCCAGCAGCCGGAGACTAGCGGGAGAGGACTACAATGAGCAGTTCTTC.

This clonotype occurred many times. The chain recombines TRBV11-2 with TRBJ2-2; possible D gene TRBD2, 6 bases. CDR3 size: 16 residues. Germline V gene lookup returns CDR1 SGHAT and CDR2 FQNNGV. V was shortened by 1 base and J by 7 bases, with 16 bases between the two germline ends. The CDR3 sequence: CASSLVGSGSGGELFF. For the CDR3, the DNA is TGTGCCAGCAGCTTAGTAGGTAGCGGTTCGGGCGGGGAGCTGTTTTTT.

This clonotype was observed many times. The chain is built from TRBV28 and TRBJ1-2, with TRBD1 as a possible D gene (5 bases). Trimming pared 3 bases from V and 4 bases from J, leaving 18 bases between. Germline V lookup: CDR1 MDHEN, CDR2 SYDVKM. CDR3 length: 16 amino acids. The DNA of the CDR3 is TGTGCCAGCAGTTTGGCGGGGGTTCGGGGGGGCTATGGCTACACCTTC. The encoded protein is CASSLAGVRGGYGYTF.

As to this clonotype: A single base separates this from a much larger clone, so it may be a read error. The chain couples TRBV28 to TRBJ2-5; TRBD2 matches at 8 bases. The CDR3 is 13 amino acids. CDR1 and CDR2 from the germline V gene are MDHEN and SYDVKM. J was trimmed by 7 bases and V by 11 bases; bases with no gene match: 12. CDR3 bases: TGTGCCGCCACGGGGGGGGGAGGTTGGACCCAGTACTTC. It translates to CAATGGGGWTQYF.

The gene calls are TRBV15 and TRBJ2-1; D is ambiguous. CDR3 length: 14 residues. V gave up 10 bases and J gave up 2 bases, with 15 bases separating them. The V gene's germline CDR1 is LNHNV and CDR2 YYDKDF (reference sequence). CDR3 protein: CAMGKASPYNEQFF. The DNA of the CDR3 is TGTGCCATGGGGAAAGCCTCCCCCTACAATGAGCAGTTCTTC.

Regarding this clonotype: This may come from a read error, since a much larger clone is one base off. The V gene is TRBV5-1, the J gene TRBJ2-1, with 12 bases that match TRBD2. This CDR3 region has 17 residues. Germline CDR1 and CDR2: SGHRS and YFSETQ. For the CDR3, the DNA is TGCGCCAGCAGCCAGACTAGCGGGAGTCCGTTCTACAATGACCAGTTCTTC. It specifies CASSQTSGSPFYNDQFF.

The rearrangement links TRBV7-2 to TRBJ2-5, with 7 bases matching TRBD1. Trimming cost V 4 bases and J 1 base; bases outside gene matches: 3. Per the germline V gene, CDR1 is SGHTA and CDR2 is FQGNSA. The length of the CDR3 is 14 residues. CDR3 in amino acids: CASSSTGIQETQYF. The CDR3 nucleotides read TGTGCCAGCAGCTCGACAGGGATCCAAGAGACCCAGTACTTC.

This clonotype was picked up many times. The rearrangement joins TRBV24-1 to TRBJ1-2, with no clear D. V lost 3 bases, J lost 8 bases, and 15 bases lay in between. The CDR3 contains 14 residues. In germline, CDR1 is KGHDR, CDR2 SFDVKD. CDR3 nucleotides: TGTGCCACCAGTGATGCCCCCGGACTCCGGGGCTACACCTTC. It codes for CATSDAPGLRGYTF.

This sequence joins TRBV5-6 and TRBJ2-3, with D unresolved. This CDR3 is built from 13 residues. V was shortened by 3 bases and J by 4 bases, with 9 bases between the two germline ends. Looked up from germline, CDR1 is SGHDT and CDR2 is YYEEEE. The CDR3 here is CASSSSPPDTQYF. CDR3 in DNA: TGTGCCAGCAGCTCCTCCCCCCCAGATACGCAGTATTTT.

This clonotype was seen repeatedly, ten times or more. The chain uses TRBV6-1 and TRBJ2-3; D is unresolved. The CDR3 length is 13 residues. V was trimmed by 5 bases and J by 2 bases, leaving 8 bases between them. Germline-derived CDR1 and CDR2 are MNHNS and SASEGT. As DNA, the CDR3 is TGTGCCAGCAGTCGGACCCTCACAGATACGCAGTATTTT. The encoded protein is CASSRTLTDTQYF.

This clonotype has a count of ten or more. The gene calls are TRBV20-1 and TRBJ2-1, with 7 bases aligning to TRBD2. Trimming removed 5 bases from V and 7 bases from J; junction bases left unmatched: 8. Germline lookup yields CDR1 DFQATT and CDR2 SNEGSKA (reference sequence). This CDR3 has 13 residues. The CDR3 DNA reads as TGCAGTGCTGAAGGGAGGGCCGGGAATGAGCAGTTCTTC. This gives the protein CSAEGRAGNEQFF.

The V gene is TRBV5-1, the J gene TRBJ2-1; 9 bases line up with TRBD1. The J segment lost 9 bases and the V segment lost 2 bases, leaving 15 bases of the junction unmatched. Germline CDR1 and CDR2: SGHRS and YFSETQ. This CDR3 is 17 amino acids long. The CDR3 DNA follows: TGCGCCAGCAGCTTTCTCGTCCCGGGACAGGGAGCGAGTGAGCAGTTCTTC. Amino acid sequence: CASSFLVPGQGASEQFF.

The chain joins TRBV27 to TRBJ2-3; tentatively, D is TRBD1 or TRBD2 (6 bases each). The germline V gene encodes CDR1 MNHEY and CDR2 SMNVEV (reference sequence). Trimming pared 3 bases from V and 0 bases from J, leaving 16 bases between. This CDR3 spans 17 amino acids. In DNA, the CDR3 is TGTGCCAGCAGTTTCAAAATAGGAGGGGGGAGCACAGATACGCAGTATTTT. Protein: CASSFKIGGGSTDTQYF.

At least ten counts were recorded for this clonotype. This chain joins TRBV2 and TRBJ2-2, with D possibly being TRBD1 or TRBD2 (5 bases each). Germline CDR1 reads SNHLY; CDR2 reads FYNNEI. CDR3 length: 14 amino acids. Between the trimmed V and J ends, which lost 7 bases and 5 bases, there was a span of 14 bases. CDR3 sequence: CASTPLGATGELFF. The CDR3 coding sequence is TGTGCCAGCACCCCCCTCGGGGCGACCGGGGAGCTGTTTTTT.